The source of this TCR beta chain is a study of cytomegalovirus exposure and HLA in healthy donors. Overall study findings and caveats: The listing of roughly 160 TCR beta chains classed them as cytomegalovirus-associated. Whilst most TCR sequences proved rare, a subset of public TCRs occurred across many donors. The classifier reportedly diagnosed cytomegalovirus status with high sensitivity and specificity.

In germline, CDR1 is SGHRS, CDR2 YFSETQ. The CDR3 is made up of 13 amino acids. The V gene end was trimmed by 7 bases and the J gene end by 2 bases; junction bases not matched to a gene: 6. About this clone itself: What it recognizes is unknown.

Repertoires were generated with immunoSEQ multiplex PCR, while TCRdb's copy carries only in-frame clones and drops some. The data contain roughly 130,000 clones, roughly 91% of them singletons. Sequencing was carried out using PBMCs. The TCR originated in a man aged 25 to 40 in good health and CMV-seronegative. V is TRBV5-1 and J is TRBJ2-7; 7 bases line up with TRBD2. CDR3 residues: CASGAGDTYEQYF. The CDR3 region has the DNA TGCGCCAGCGGGGCGGGGGATACCTACGAGCAGTACTTC.